A selection of T cell receptor beta chains follows, all from one sample in a study of T cells expressing NK-cell markers. TCRdb reanalyzed the 5' RACE reads and collapses them to one entry per CDR3 protein, without DNA. The sample's table shows tens of thousands of distinct CDR3 sequences. The sequenced sample consisted of blood T cells: a sorted CD56 or NKG2C T cell subset, CD4+ or CD8+ T cells, or bulk PBMC T cells (not recorded which). All receptors derive from a woman aged 18 to 69 in good health. The CDR3 runs from the conserved cysteine through the conserved F or W.

TRBJ2-7 | 14 | TRBV20-1 | CSASSSGSGYEQYF
TRBJ2-1 | 15 | TRBV27 | CASGTSGRSYNEQFF
TRBJ2-7 | 15 | TRBV6-1 | CASSGKSGGHREQYF
TRBJ2-3 | 15 | TRBV27 | CASSYSGGVTDTQYF
TRBJ2-2 | 14 | TRBV12-3/TRBV12-4 | CASSFAGLTGELFF
TRBJ2-4 | 20 | TRBV21-1 | CASSPPDSLVCGLAKNIQYF
TRBJ1-1 | 13 | TRBV27 | CASSYRQNTEAFF
TRBJ2-3 | 16 | TRBV29-1 | CSVAGTSGTGTDTQYF
TRBJ2-7 | 14 | TRBV27 | CASSLTGVAYEQYF
TRBJ1-3 | 15 | TRBV7-9 | CASSLVQRAGNTIYF
TRBJ2-7 | 16 | TRBV28 | CASSRLPGQEFYEQYF
TRBJ2-7 | 15 | TRBV11-2 | CASSVYSHTNYEQYF
TRBJ2-7 | 16 | TRBV4-1 | CASSQERGALGHEQYF
TRBJ2-2 | 15 | TRBV5-1 | CASSSYQGKTGELFF
TRBJ2-7 | 14 | TRBV6-1 | CASSDEGASYEQYF
TRBJ2-7 | 15 | TRBV4-2 | CASSQVREGSYGQYF
TRBJ2-7 | 15 | TRBV6-1 | CASWGRTSGSREQYF
TRBJ1-2 | 15 | TRBV7-9 | CASSLAGGQDYGYTF
TRBJ2-7 | 15 | TRBV2 | CASREVASGSYEQYF
TRBJ2-7 | 14 | TRBV29-1 | CSVVLRDRGYEQYF
TRBJ2-2 | 16 | TRBV6-5 | CASSYPPGENTGELFF
TRBJ2-2 | 15 | TRBV12-3/TRBV12-4 | CASSFWQGSTGELFF